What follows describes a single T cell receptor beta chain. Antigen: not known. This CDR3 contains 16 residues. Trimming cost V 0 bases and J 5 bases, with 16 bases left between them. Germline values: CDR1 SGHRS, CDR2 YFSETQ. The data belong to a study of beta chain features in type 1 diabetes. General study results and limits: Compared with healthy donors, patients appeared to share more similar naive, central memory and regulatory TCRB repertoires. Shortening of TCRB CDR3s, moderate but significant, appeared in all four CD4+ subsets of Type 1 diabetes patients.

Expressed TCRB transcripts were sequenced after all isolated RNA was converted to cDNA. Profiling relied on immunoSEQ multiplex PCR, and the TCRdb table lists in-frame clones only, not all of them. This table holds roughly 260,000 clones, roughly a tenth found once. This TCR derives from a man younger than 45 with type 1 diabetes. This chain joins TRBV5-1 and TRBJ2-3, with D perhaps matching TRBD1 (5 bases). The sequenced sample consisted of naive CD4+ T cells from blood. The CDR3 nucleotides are TGCGCCAGCAGCTTGGAAGGTGTTATGCAGGGAGATACGCAGTATTTT. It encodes CASSLEGVMQGDTQYF.